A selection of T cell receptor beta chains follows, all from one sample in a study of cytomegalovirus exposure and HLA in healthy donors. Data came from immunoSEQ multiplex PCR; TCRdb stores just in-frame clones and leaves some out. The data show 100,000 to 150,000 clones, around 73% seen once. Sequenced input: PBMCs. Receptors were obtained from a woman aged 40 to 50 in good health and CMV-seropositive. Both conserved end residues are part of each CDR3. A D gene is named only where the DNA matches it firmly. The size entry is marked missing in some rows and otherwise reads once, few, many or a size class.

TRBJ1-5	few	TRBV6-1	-	CASSELTAYSNQPQHF	TGTGCCAGCAGTGAACTGACAGCGTATAGCAATCAGCCCCAGCATTTT
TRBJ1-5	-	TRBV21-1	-	CASSKVVGPIQRGQPQHF	TGTGCCAGCAGCAAAGTTGTTGGGCCTATTCAAAGGGGTCAGCCCCAGCATTTT
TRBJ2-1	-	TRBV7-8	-	CASSPLGGANNEQFF	TGTGCCAGCAGCCCCCTAGGGGGGGCGAACAATGAGCAGTTCTTC
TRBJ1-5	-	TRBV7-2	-	CASSLAAVGAQHF	TGTGCCAGCAGCTTAGCGGCGGTCGGAGCCCAGCATTTT
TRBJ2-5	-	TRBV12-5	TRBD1	CASGTYTGTGQETQYF	TGTGCTAGTGGGACCTATACCGGGACAGGACAAGAGACCCAGTACTTC
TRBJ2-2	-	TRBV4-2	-	CASSQDKNTGELFF	TGTGCCAGCAGCCAAGACAAGAACACCGGGGAGCTGTTTTTT
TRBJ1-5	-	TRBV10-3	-	CAISESETAGQPQHF	TGTGCCATCAGTGAGAGTGAAACAGCAGGTCAGCCCCAGCATTTT
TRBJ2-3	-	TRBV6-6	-	CASSPASRNTQYF	TGTGCCAGCAGCCCCGCCAGTCGCAATACGCAGTATTTT
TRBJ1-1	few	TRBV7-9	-	CASLISPRANTEAFF	TGTGCCAGCCTTATTAGCCCCAGGGCGAACACTGAAGCTTTCTTT
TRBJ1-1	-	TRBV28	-	CASSLSQPGEAFF	TGTGCCAGCAGTTTATCCCAACCGGGTGAAGCTTTCTTT
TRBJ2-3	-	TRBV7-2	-	CASSAQGPDTQYF	TGTGCCAGCAGCGCCCAGGGTCCAGATACGCAGTATTTT
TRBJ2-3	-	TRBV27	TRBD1	CASKRTGAADTQYF	TGTGCCAGCAAGAGGACAGGGGCAGCAGATACGCAGTATTTT
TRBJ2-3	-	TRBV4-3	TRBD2	CASSQDSGDTQYF	TGCGCCAGCAGCCAGGATAGCGGGGATACGCAGTATTTT
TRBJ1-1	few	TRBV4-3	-	CASSQGMTYVNTEAFF	TGCGCCAGCAGCCAAGGAATGACTTACGTGAACACTGAAGCTTTCTTT
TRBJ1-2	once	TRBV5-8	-	CASSLARGSPDYGYTF	TGTGCCAGCAGCTTGGCGCGGGGATCCCCGGACTATGGCTACACCTTC
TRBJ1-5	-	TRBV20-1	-	CSASSGQPQHF	TGCAGTGCCAGTTCAGGACAGCCCCAGCATTTT
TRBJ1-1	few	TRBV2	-	CASSEERQGYTEAFF	TGTGCCAGCAGTGAAGAGAGGCAGGGGTACACTGAAGCTTTCTTT
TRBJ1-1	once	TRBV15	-	CVTSRDVRTEAFF	TGTGTCACCAGCAGAGATGTGAGGACTGAAGCTTTCTTT
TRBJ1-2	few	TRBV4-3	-	CASSPKLRQGANYGYTF	TGCGCCAGCAGCCCCAAGTTACGGCAGGGTGCCAACTATGGCTACACCTTC
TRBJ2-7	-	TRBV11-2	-	CASSLVALAYEQYF	TGTGCCAGCAGCTTAGTTGCCCTAGCCTACGAGCAGTACTTC
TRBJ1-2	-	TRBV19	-	CASSIRGGYTF	TGTGCCAGTAGTATACGAGGAGGCTACACCTTC
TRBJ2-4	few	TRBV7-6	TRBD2	CASSLEGAGVAKNIQYF	TGTGCCAGCAGCTTAGAGGGCGCGGGGGTAGCCAAAAACATTCAGTACTTC
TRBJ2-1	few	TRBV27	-	CASSLGGLRYNEQFF	TGTGCCAGCAGTTTGGGTGGGCTACGCTACAATGAGCAGTTCTTC
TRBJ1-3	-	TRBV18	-	CASSPHPGSSGNTIYF	TGTGCCAGCTCACCTCATCCTGGGAGCTCTGGAAACACCATATATTTT
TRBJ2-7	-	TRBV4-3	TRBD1	CASSRSGTGAGEQYF	TGCGCCAGCAGCAGATCCGGGACAGGGGCGGGTGAGCAGTACTTC
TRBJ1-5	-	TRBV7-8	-	CASSSNASPQHF	TGTGCCAGCAGCTCGAATGCAAGCCCCCAGCATTTT
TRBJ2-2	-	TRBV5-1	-	CASSLGVNTGELFF	TGCGCCAGCAGCTTAGGAGTGAACACCGGGGAGCTGTTTTTT
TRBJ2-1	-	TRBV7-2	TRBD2	CASSFSLAGGAHSEQFF	TGTGCCAGCAGCTTCTCTCTAGCGGGGGGGGCCCATTCCGAGCAGTTCTTC
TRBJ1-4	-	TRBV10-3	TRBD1	CAISPGQANEKLFF	TGTGCCATCAGCCCGGGACAGGCTAATGAAAAACTGTTTTTT
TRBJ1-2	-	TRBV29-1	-	CSVGPYSQGGYGYTF	TGCAGCGTTGGGCCCTACAGTCAGGGCGGCTATGGCTACACCTTC
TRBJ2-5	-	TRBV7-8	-	CASSLAREQETQYF	TGTGCCAGCAGCTTAGCCAGGGAACAAGAGACCCAGTACTTC
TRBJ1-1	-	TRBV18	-	CASSPSPGTEAFF	TGTGCCAGCTCACCGTCCCCCGGCACTGAAGCTTTCTTT
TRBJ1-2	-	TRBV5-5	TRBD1	CASSQQRQGPSYGYTF	TGTGCCAGCAGCCAGCAAAGACAGGGGCCCAGCTATGGCTACACCTTC
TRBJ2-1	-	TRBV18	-	CASSPLLSGDNEQFF	TGTGCCAGCTCACCACTTTTATCCGGGGACAATGAGCAGTTCTTC
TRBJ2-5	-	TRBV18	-	CASSPDFVSQETQYF	TGTGCCAGCTCACCAGATTTCGTCAGCCAAGAGACCCAGTACTTC
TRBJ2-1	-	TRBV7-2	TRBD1	CASSLDRGLGNEQFF	TGTGCCAGCAGCTTAGACAGGGGGCTCGGGAATGAGCAGTTCTTC
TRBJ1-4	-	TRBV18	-	CASSPLSTRGEKLFF	TGTGCCAGCTCACCACTATCCACCAGAGGGGAAAAACTGTTTTTT
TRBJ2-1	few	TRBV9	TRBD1	CASSVGQGVYEQFF	TGTGCCAGCAGCGTCGGACAGGGGGTTTATGAGCAGTTCTTC
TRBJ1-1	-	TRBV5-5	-	CASSLVTVSTEAFF	TGTGCCAGCAGCTTGGTTACGGTTTCCACTGAAGCTTTCTTT
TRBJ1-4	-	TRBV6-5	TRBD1	CASSGTGVSNEKLFF	TGTGCCAGCAGTGGGACAGGGGTCTCTAATGAAAAACTGTTTTTT
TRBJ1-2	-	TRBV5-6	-	CASSFHGFDYGYTF	TGTGCCAGCAGCTTTCATGGCTTCGACTATGGCTACACCTTC
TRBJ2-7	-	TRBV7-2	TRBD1	CASSPDRGDEQYF	TGTGCCAGCAGTCCTGACAGGGGGGACGAGCAGTACTTC
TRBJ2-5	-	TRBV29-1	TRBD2	CSVSGLAGGPLRGTQYF	TGCAGCGTCTCCGGACTAGCGGGGGGCCCCCTGCGAGGGACCCAGTACTTC
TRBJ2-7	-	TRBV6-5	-	CASSRGADHEQYF	TGTGCCAGTTCACGGGGGGCAGACCACGAGCAGTACTTC
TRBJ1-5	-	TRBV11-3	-	CASSSPFSNQPQHF	TGTGCCAGCAGCAGCCCCTTTAGCAATCAGCCCCAGCATTTT
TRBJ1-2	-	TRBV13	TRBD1	CASSRTGANGYTF	TGTGCCAGCTCCCGGACAGGGGCGAATGGCTACACCTTC
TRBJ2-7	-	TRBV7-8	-	CASSLGQIYEQYF	TGTGCCAGCAGCCTCGGACAGATCTACGAGCAGTACTTC
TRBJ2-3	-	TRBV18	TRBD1	CASSLGTVTDTQYF	TGTGCCAGCTCACTCGGGACAGTCACAGATACGCAGTATTTT
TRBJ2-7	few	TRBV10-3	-	CAISEGVDYEQYF	TGTGCCATCAGTGAGGGTGTGGACTACGAGCAGTACTTC
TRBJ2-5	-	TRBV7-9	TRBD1	CASSRQGVVETQYF	TGTGCCAGCAGTAGACAGGGGGTGGTAGAGACCCAGTACTTC
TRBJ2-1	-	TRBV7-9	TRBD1	CASRLGGTGEYNEQFF	TGTGCCAGCAGATTAGGGGGGACAGGGGAGTACAATGAGCAGTTCTTC
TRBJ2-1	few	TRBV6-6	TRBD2	CASSPGGNEQFF	TGTGCCAGCAGTCCGGGGGGCAATGAGCAGTTCTTC
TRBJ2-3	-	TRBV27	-	CASSFGGYTDTQYF	TGTGCCAGCAGTTTTGGAGGCTACACAGATACGCAGTATTTT
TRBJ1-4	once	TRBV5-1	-	CASTAGLTNEKLFF	TGCGCCAGCACGGCAGGGCTGACTAATGAAAAACTGTTTTTT
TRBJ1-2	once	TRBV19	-	CASSSGSGRGYTF	TGTGCCAGTAGTTCAGGGTCAGGAAGGGGCTACACCTTC